The 11 T cell receptor beta chains below come from one sample, sequenced in a study of T cell repertoires in cytomegalovirus infection (dated by TCRdb to about 2019). Reads for this sample came from an Illumina HiSeq 1500. TCRdb's own reprocessing of the public reads used fastp at Q25 and MiXCR and kept productive beta chains. Entries are consolidated by CDR3 protein sequence, retaining the most common genes and DNA. The sample has some 600,000 distinct CDR3 sequences on record, 24% of them singletons. Of the sample, under 8.5% falls within the top ten clones. What was sequenced was CD8+ T cells from PBMCs. The receptors shown here come from a human donor in good health (CMV status not recorded). Some clones in this sample may be carry-over from other donors' samples.

This clonotype was observed at least ten times. CDR3 amino acids: CASSPGGASETQYF. In nucleotides, the CDR3 is TGTGCCAGCAGTCCCGGGGGGGCATCAGAGACCCAGTACTTC. The J gene is TRBJ2-5, the V gene TRBV7-8; TRBD2 agrees at 8 bases. CDR1 is SGHVS, CDR2 FQNEAQ, per germline. V lost 6 bases, J lost 4 bases, and 7 bases stayed unmatched. CDR3 size: 14 residues. Full variable domain (outside the CDR3, taken from reference TRBV7-8 and TRBJ2-5): GAGVSQSPRYKVAKRGQDVALRCDPISGHVSLFWYQQALGQGPEFLTYFQNEAQLDKSGLPSDRFFAERPEGSVSTLKIQRTQQEDSAVYLCASSPGGASETQYFGPGTRLLVL.

This clonotype was recorded once. A much larger clone differs by one base, so this may be a read error. The chain couples TRBV28 to TRBJ2-1, with D perhaps TRBD2 (6 bases). Germline loops: CDR1 MDHEN, CDR2 SYDVKM. The CDR3 contains 13 residues. V dropped 5 bases and J dropped 9 bases, with 14 bases sitting between them. CDR3 residues: CASSMGLSFEQFF. The CDR3 DNA is TGTGCCAGCAGTATGGGACTGTCCTTTGAGCAGTTCTTC.

The gene calls are TRBV20-1 and TRBJ1-6, with 8 bases lining up with TRBD1. The junction had 6 bases not matched to a gene; V was cut back by 5 bases and J by 3 bases. This CDR3 is built from 15 residues. The germline V gene has CDR1 DFQATT and CDR2 SNEGSKA (reference sequence). CDR3 bases: TGCAGTGCTTCTCTGACAGGGGACTATAATTCACCCCTCCACTTT. Its translation: CSASLTGDYNSPLHF.

The chain has TRBV9 and TRBJ2-6; unclear D gene. Germline loops: CDR1 SGDLS, CDR2 YYNGEE. CDR3 length: 16 residues. Trimming stripped 0 bases from V and 1 base from J, with 8 bases between. CDR3 DNA: TGTGCCAGCAGCGTAGCTAAAGTATCTGGGGCCAACGTCCTGACTTTC. This encodes CASSVAKVSGANVLTF.

The chain carries TRBV6-6 and TRBJ2-7; the D is unclear. CDR3 length: 12 amino acids. Germline values: CDR1 MNHNY, CDR2 SVGAGI (reference sequence). V was clipped by 5 bases and J by 4 bases, with 9 bases between them. This chain's CDR3 is CASSNVEYEQYV. In nucleotides, the CDR3 is TGTGCCAGCAGTAACGTGGAATACGAGCAGTACGTC.

Ten or more counts support this clonotype. This chain uses TRBV7-2 with TRBJ2-5, with D uncertain. This CDR3 spans 14 amino acids. Per the germline V gene, CDR1 is SGHTA and CDR2 is FQGNSA. V lost 3 bases and J 2 bases, leaving 10 bases between the germline ends. The CDR3 sequence is CASSLHSLQETQYF. In DNA form, the CDR3 reads TGTGCCAGCAGCTTGCATTCCCTTCAAGAGACCCAGTACTTC.

This clonotype was detected ten times or more. The chain combines TRBV28 with TRBJ2-3; no reliable D call. Germline V gene sequence: CDR1 MDHEN, CDR2 SYDVKM. V lost 5 bases to trimming and J lost 0 bases, with 9 bases between them. This CDR3 has 14 amino acids. The CDR3: CASSTDTSTDTQYF. In DNA, the CDR3 is TGTGCCAGCAGTACAGATACCAGCACAGATACGCAGTATTTT.

This clonotype showed up many times. The V and J genes are TRBV7-2 and TRBJ2-3; no definite D call. Germline V lookup: CDR1 SGHTA, CDR2 FQGNSA. The CDR3 totals 13 residues. V was trimmed by 5 bases and J by 4 bases, leaving 10 bases between them. The CDR3 coding sequence is TGTGCCAGCAGCCCCTCGACTCCAGATACGCAGTATTTT. It codes for CASSPSTPDTQYF.

This clonotype occurred many times. CDR3 region: CASSLAPTQYF. The CDR3 DNA follows: TGTGCCAGCAGCTTAGCCCCGACGCAGTATTTT. J is TRBJ2-3 and V is TRBV7-2, with D uncertain. Trimming took off 0 bases at V and 9 bases at J, with 4 bases between the two ends. Germline loops: CDR1 SGHTA, CDR2 FQGNSA. This CDR3 spans 11 amino acids.

Many counts were recorded for this clonotype. This CDR3 is CASSPGLVVVHEQFF. The CDR3 DNA is TGTGCCAGCAGCCCGGGACTAGTGGTAGTCCATGAGCAGTTCTTC. The chain has TRBV27 and TRBJ2-1, with 8 bases fitting TRBD2. The V segment lost 6 bases and the J segment 8 bases; nucleotides outside the gene matches: 12. The length of the CDR3 is 15 residues. CDR1 is MNHEY, CDR2 SMNVEV, per germline (reference sequence).

This clonotype came up many times. The chain joins TRBV7-2 to TRBJ1-6; TRBD1 is a possible D gene (6 bases). The CDR3 sequence is 17 residues long. Germline V gene data show CDR1 as SGHTA and CDR2 as FQGNSA. The V gene lost 4 bases and the J gene lost 4 bases, with 17 bases spanning the gap. CDR3 in amino acids: CASSSPGSGAYNSPLHF. The CDR3 DNA follows: TGTGCCAGCAGCTCCCCGGGATCAGGGGCTTATAATTCACCCCTCCACTTT.